Below are 18 T cell receptor beta chains sequenced from a single sample in a study of cytomegalovirus exposure and HLA in healthy donors. Both 60 Vbeta primers and 13 Jbeta primers went into the PCR. Profiling relied on immunoSEQ multiplex PCR, and the TCRdb table lists in-frame clones only, not all of them. The sample includes roughly 190,000 clones. The sample taken for sequencing was PBMCs. The receptors come from a woman aged 18-29 years in good health and CMV-seropositive.

The chain is built from TRBV28 and TRBJ1-4; tentatively, D is TRBD1 (5 bases). This CDR3 has 13 amino acids. The germline CDR1 and CDR2 sequences are MDHEN and SYDVKM. V gave up 5 bases and J gave up 14 bases, with 18 bases separating them. As DNA, the CDR3 is TGTGCCAGCAGTCCCCTACTCAGTGGGGGGCTGTTTTTT. This gives the protein CASSPLLSGGLFF. Full variable domain (remainder filled in from reference TRBV28 and TRBJ1-4): DVKVTQSSRYLVKRTGEKVFLECVQDMDHENMFWYRQDPGLGLRLIYFSYDVKMKEKGDIPEGYSVSREKKERFSLILESASTNQTSMYLCASSPLLSGGLFFGSGTQLSVL.

This sequence joins TRBV9 and TRBJ2-1; possible D gene TRBD2, 6 bases. The V and J ends lost 0 bases and 8 bases respectively, with 9 bases between them. The CDR3 totals 13 residues. CDR1 SGDLS and CDR2 YYNGEE come from the germline V gene. CDR3 coding DNA: TGTGCCAGCAGCGTAGGTGGAGGGGATGAGCAGTTCTTC. It is translated as CASSVGGGDEQFF. The full variable domain, its missing parts supplied by reference TRBV9 and TRBJ2-1, is DSGVTQTPKHLITATGQRVTLRCSPRSGDLSVYWYQQSLDQGLQFLIQYYNGEERAKGNILERFSAQQFPDLHSELNLSSLELGDSALYFCASSVGGGDEQFFGPGTRLTVL.

This chain connects TRBV30 to TRBJ1-5, with a weak D call TRBD1 (6 bases). Germline V lookup: CDR1 GTSNPN, CDR2 SVGIG (reference sequence). This CDR3 region has 13 residues. Trimming took 3 bases from V and 6 from J, leaving 12 bases between them. CDR3 nucleotide sequence: TGTGCCTGGAGCGGGCAGGGGATTCAGCCCCAGCATTTT. Translation: CAWSGQGIQPQHF.

The rearrangement uses TRBV5-6 and TRBJ2-5; 7 nucleotides agree with TRBD1. The V gene's germline CDR1 is SGHDT and CDR2 YYEEEE. Trimming took 4 bases from V and 6 from J; bases not matched to a gene: 6. CDR3 length equals 13 residues. Written as DNA, the CDR3 is TGTGCCAGCAGCATGACAGGGATTCAGACCCAGTACTTC. Translated: CASSMTGIQTQYF. Together with reference TRBV5-6 and TRBJ2-5, the CDR3 gives the full variable domain: DAGVTQSPTHLIKTRGQQVTLRCSPKSGHDTVSWYQQALGQGPQFIFQYYEEEERQRGNFPDRFSGHQFPNYSSELNVNALLLGDSALYLCASSMTGIQTQYFGPGTRLLVL.

This sequence joins TRBV7-2 and TRBJ2-2, with a weak D call TRBD2 (5 bases). The CDR3 loop spans 16 amino acids. Trimming pared 2 bases from V and 4 bases from J, leaving 14 bases between. CDR1 and CDR2 (germline): SGHTA, FQGNSA. DNA of the CDR3: TGTGCCAGCAGCTTACTAGGCGGGTACCTCACCGGGGAGCTGTTTTTT. Amino acids: CASSLLGGYLTGELFF.

Points on this clone: The same CDR3 can be traced to other DNA sequences in this sample. The chain joins TRBV18 to TRBJ1-1; D gene uncertain. CDR1 and CDR2 from the germline V gene are KGHSH and LQKENI. The V gene lost 3 bases and the J gene lost 3 bases, with 23 bases spanning the gap. The CDR3 spans 18 residues. The CDR3 spells CASSPRADAREVDTEAFF. The CDR3 DNA sequence: TGTGCCAGCTCACCTAGGGCGGACGCTCGGGAGGTGGACACTGAAGCTTTCTTT.

V usage is TRBV15 and J usage is TRBJ2-7, with 7 bases matching TRBD1. The CDR3 is 14 residues long. CDR1 is LNHNV, CDR2 YYDKDF, per germline (reference sequence). V was pared by 6 bases and J by 5 bases, with 10 bases of the junction left unmatched. CDR3 DNA sequence: TGTGCCACCAGTCCTACAGGGGTGAGGAACGAGCAGTACTTC. This sequence encodes CATSPTGVRNEQYF.

The chain links TRBV5-4 to TRBJ2-3; 14 bases line up with TRBD2. This CDR3 contains 18 residues. J gave up 5 bases and V 5 bases, and 13 bases lay outside the gene matches. Germline V gene lookup returns CDR1 SGHNT and CDR2 YYREEE (reference sequence). CDR3 in amino acids: CASSHPTSGRAGLDTQYF. The CDR3 DNA reads as TGTGCCAGCAGTCACCCGACTAGCGGGAGGGCCGGGTTAGATACGCAGTATTTT.

The chain has TRBV19 and TRBJ2-5; possibly TRBD2 for D (5 bases). Per the germline V gene, CDR1 is LNHDA and CDR2 is SQIVND (reference sequence). This CDR3 contains 14 residues. V was trimmed by 3 bases and J by 0 bases, leaving 8 bases between them. In nucleotides, the CDR3 is TGTGCCAGTAGTATGAGAGGGAACCAAGAGACCCAGTACTTC. It specifies CASSMRGNQETQYF. The variable domain in full, completed from reference TRBV19 and TRBJ2-5, reads DGGITQSPKYLFRKEGQNVTLSCEQNLNHDAMYWYRQDPGQGLRLIYYSQIVNDFQKGDIAEGYSVSREKKESFPLTVTSAQKNPTAFYLCASSMRGNQETQYFGPGTRLLVL.

The chain couples TRBV6-1 to TRBJ2-1, with 9 positions matching TRBD2. J lost 7 bases, V lost 2 bases, and 6 bases had no gene match. The CDR3 is 15 amino acids. CDR1 MNHNS and CDR2 SASEGT come from the germline V gene. This CDR3 reads CASSEISGRNNEQFF. The CDR3 nucleotides read TGTGCCAGCAGTGAAATTAGCGGGAGAAATAATGAGCAGTTCTTC.

Comment on this clone: Distinct nucleotide sequences in the sample also encode this CDR3. This chain links TRBV30 with TRBJ1-5; weak D call: TRBD1 (6 bases). There are 13 residues in the CDR3. Germline CDR1 GTSNPN, CDR2 SVGIG (reference sequence). V shed 0 bases and J shed 7 bases, with 10 bases lying between them. CDR3 sequence reads: CAWSVQGDQPQHF. Written as DNA, the CDR3 is TGTGCCTGGAGTGTACAGGGAGACCAGCCCCAGCATTTT.

The chain is built from TRBV7-9 and TRBJ1-5; D not resolved. This CDR3 contains 15 residues. Germline V gives CDR1 SEHNR, CDR2 FQNEAQ (reference sequence). Trimming took off 5 bases at V and 2 bases at J, with 13 bases between the two ends. CDR3 region: CASSQDAAGNQPQHF. CDR3 coding DNA: TGTGCCAGCAGCCAAGATGCAGCGGGCAATCAGCCCCAGCATTTT.

The V call is TRBV21-1, the J call TRBJ1-1. TRBV21-1 is termed a pseudogene. This CDR3 contains 15 residues. The CDR3 DNA reads TGTGCCAGCAGCAAGGAGGGGTTAGGAGGCACTGAAGCTTTCTTT. Translation: CASSKEGLGGTEAFF.

The chain is built from TRBV6-5 and TRBJ1-1, with D tentatively TRBD1 (5 bases). CDR3 length: 12 residues. Germline V lookup: CDR1 MNHEY, CDR2 SVGAGI. Trimming removed 5 bases from V and 1 base from J, with 5 bases in between. As DNA, the CDR3 is TGTGCCAGCAGTACAGGGAACACTGAAGCTTTCTTT. It encodes CASSTGNTEAFF.

The J gene is TRBJ2-1, the V gene TRBV6-1; D perhaps matches TRBD2 (7 bases). Trimming left V 0 bases short and J 6 bases short, with 12 bases between. Germline V gives CDR1 MNHNS, CDR2 SASEGT. The CDR3 has 15 residues. CDR3 amino acids: CASSEAGGPFNEQFF. CDR3 nucleotides: TGTGCCAGCAGTGAAGCGGGGGGGCCATTCAATGAGCAGTTCTTC.

The chain is built from TRBV7-2 and TRBJ1-5; tentatively, D is TRBD1 (5 bases). The CDR3 has 16 residues. V lost 5 bases to trimming and J lost 1 base, with 15 bases between them. The germline CDR1 and CDR2 sequences are SGHTA and FQGNSA. The CDR3 here is CASSPSTSGSNQPQHF. CDR3 in DNA: TGTGCCAGCAGCCCCTCAACGTCAGGGAGCAATCAGCCCCAGCATTTT.

The genes are TRBV27 and TRBJ1-5, with a possible D match to TRBD1 (5 bases). CDR3 length: 16 amino acids. The germline V gene encodes CDR1 MNHEY and CDR2 SMNVEV (reference sequence). Trimming removed 2 bases at V and 2 bases at J, with 13 bases between. The CDR3 spells CASSLLGGSRNQPQHF. CDR3 sequence (DNA): TGTGCCAGCAGTTTACTTGGGGGGAGCCGCAATCAGCCCCAGCATTTT.

This CDR3 reads CAWSALRTAYNSPLHF. The CDR3 DNA follows: TGTGCCTGGAGCGCACTTCGGACAGCCTATAATTCACCCCTCCACTTT. The chain links TRBV30 to TRBJ1-6, with D perhaps TRBD1 (6 bases). CDR1 GTSNPN and CDR2 SVGIG come from the germline V gene (reference sequence). V lost 3 bases and J 2 bases, leaving 14 bases between the germline ends. CDR3 length: 16 residues.